Listed below are T cell receptor beta chains from one sample, sequenced in a study of blood T cells in healthy people across ages. Each CDR3 protein gets one entry after TCRdb re-called the 5' RACE reads with MiXCR. The repertoire has roughly 560,000 distinct CDR3 sequences, 20% to 30% of them found once; the top ten carry roughly 9%. These same records also appear under a second study, on T cells of mothers and their children.

Sequencing was done on a sample of blood. The receptors stem from a boy aged 10-17 years in good health. CDR3s include the opening cysteine and the closing phenylalanine or tryptophan. D genes are given only for firm matches. Where a row states a size, it is once, few, many or the class of an expanded clone; other rows omit it.

J gene | V gene | D gene | clone size | CDR3 DNA | CDR3 protein
TRBJ1-4 | TRBV7-8 | . | . | TGTGCCAGCAGCCCGGCGAGGGCAACTAATGAAAAACTGTTTTTT | CASSPARATNEKLFF
TRBJ2-7 | TRBV4-1 | TRBD2 | few | TGCGCCAGCAGCCAGGTTTCGCGGGAGCAGCAGTACTTC | CASSQVSREQQYF
TRBJ2-7 | TRBV12-3/TRBV12-4 | . | few | TGTGCCAGCAGTTTAGTACTCCTCTCCGAACAGTACTTC | CASSLVLLSEQYF
TRBJ1-4 | TRBV28 | . | many | TGTGCCAGCAGCCCCAGTGAAAAACTGTTTTTT | CASSPSEKLFF
TRBJ2-4 | TRBV14 | . | . | TGTGCCAGCAGCCAAGTTGCCCACGGCAAAAACATTCAGTACTTC | CASSQVAHGKNIQYF
TRBJ1-1 | TRBV29-1 | . | few | TGCAGCGTTGTTTGGGGCCCCGGCACTGAAGCTTTCTTT | CSVVWGPGTEAFF
TRBJ1-2 | TRBV6-6 | . | few | TGTGCCAGCAACCCGTTATGGGGGGTTCGTGGCTACACCTTC | CASNPLWGVRGYTF
TRBJ1-2 | TRBV12-3/TRBV12-4 | . | . | TGTGCCAGCAGTTTAGGAGGCTCAGCGGGCTACACCTTC | CASSLGGSAGYTF
TRBJ2-7 | TRBV3-1 | TRBD1 | . | TGTGCCAGCAGCGGGGGACAGGGGCTGGACGAGCAGTACTTC | CASSGGQGLDEQYF
TRBJ2-7 | TRBV5-1 | . | few | TGCGCCAGCAGCTCCTCCCCGAGGGGTCCCTACGAGCAGTACTTC | CASSSSPRGPYEQYF
TRBJ1-4 | TRBV7-8 | . | many | TGTGCTACAGGTCGGGTTAATGAAAAACTGTTTTTT | CATGRVNEKLFF
TRBJ2-4 | TRBV20-1 | . | . | TGCAGTGCCCTCAATAATAACATTCAGTACTTC | CSALNNNIQYF
TRBJ2-1 | TRBV10-3 | TRBD2 | few | TGTGCCATCAGTCTAGCGGGAGCTAATGAGCAGTTCTTC | CAISLAGANEQFF
TRBJ1-2 | TRBV18 | . | . | TGTGCCAGCTCACCACCGGGGCCTAACTATGGCTACACCTTC | CASSPPGPNYGYTF
TRBJ2-1 | TRBV11-3 | TRBD2 | . | TGTGCCAGCAGCTTAGTAGGCGGACTAGCGGGAGGGCCCACAGGCAATGAGCAGTTCTTC | CASSLVGGLAGGPTGNEQFF
TRBJ2-2 | TRBV29-1 | . | few | TGCAGCGTGAGTAGCGACACCGGGGAGCTGTTTTTT | CSVSSDTGELFF